This passage covers 26 T cell receptor beta chains from one sample sequenced in a study of early T cells in non-severe SARS-CoV-2 infection. TCRdb processed the 5' RACE reads anew with MiXCR; each CDR3 protein has one entry. The sample records approximately 66,000 distinct CDR3 sequences, roughly 13% being singletons. Sequenced: whole blood. These receptors were collected from an adult who was a healthcare worker with PCR-confirmed SARS-CoV-2 infection or an uninfected control (not recorded which).

This clonotype was counted ten times or more. The chain carries TRBV9 and TRBJ1-1; TRBD1 is a possible D gene (6 bases). The CDR3 covers 14 residues. The V gene lost 4 bases and the J gene lost 1 base, with 11 bases spanning the gap. Germline V gene lookup returns CDR1 SGDLS and CDR2 YYNGEE. CDR3 in amino acids: CASSSGGPNTEAFF. For the CDR3, the DNA is TGTGCCAGCAGCTCGGGGGGCCCGAACACTGAAGCTTTCTTT. Filled out from reference TRBV9 and TRBJ1-1, the complete variable domain reads DSGVTQTPKHLITATGQRVTLRCSPRSGDLSVYWYQQSLDQGLQFLIQYYNGEERAKGNILERFSAQQFPDLHSELNLSSLELGDSALYFCASSSGGPNTEAFFGQGTRLTVV.

This clonotype was counted a single time. The chain has TRBV5-4 and TRBJ2-2; TRBD2 matches 10 bases. The CDR3 is 18 amino acids. J was trimmed by 2 bases and V by 3 bases; bases with no gene match: 10. Germline values: CDR1 SGHNT, CDR2 YYREEE (reference sequence). The CDR3 coding sequence is TGTGCCAGCAGCTCAGGAGGACTAGCGGTTACTAACACCGGGGAGCTGTTTTTT. This gives the protein CASSSGGLAVTNTGELFF.

The chain employs TRBV5-5 and TRBJ2-7, with D maybe TRBD1 (6 bases). The CDR3 runs to 14 residues. The ends were cut back, 1 base at V and 1 base at J, with 9 bases in the middle. In germline, CDR1 is SGHKS, CDR2 YYEKEE (reference sequence). The CDR3 protein is CASSLRRGSYEQYF. CDR3 nucleotides: TGTGCCAGCAGCTTGCGCAGGGGATCCTACGAGCAGTACTTC.

The chain combines TRBV5-1 with TRBJ1-1; D call uncertain. Germline CDR1 SGHRS, CDR2 YFSETQ. This CDR3 has 13 amino acids. The germline V and J ends were trimmed by 1 base and 4 bases, with 8 bases remaining between them. The CDR3 is CASSLMAGTEAFF. CDR3 sequence (DNA): TGCGCCAGCAGCTTGATGGCCGGCACTGAAGCTTTCTTT.

Ten or more counts support this clonotype. The gene calls are TRBV19 and TRBJ2-5; D is undetermined. Trimming took off 3 bases at V and 1 base at J, with 0 bases between the two ends. The length of the CDR3 is 11 residues. Germline lookup yields CDR1 LNHDA and CDR2 SQIVND (reference sequence). CDR3 nucleotides: TGTGCCAGTAGTATCCAAGAGACCCAGTACTTC. Its protein product is CASSIQETQYF.

This clonotype was observed at least ten times. The chain carries TRBV5-1 and TRBJ2-7; TRBD1 aligns across 7 bases. Germline loops: CDR1 SGHRS, CDR2 YFSETQ. This CDR3 comprises 13 residues. Trimming cost V 7 bases and J 1 base; bases outside gene matches: 5. The CDR3 is CASAQQGSYEQYF. The CDR3 DNA reads TGCGCCAGCGCCCAACAGGGGTCCTACGAGCAGTACTTC.

The chain couples TRBV2 to TRBJ1-4; 9 bases map to TRBD1. The CDR3 has 12 residues. Germline assignment: CDR1 SNHLY and CDR2 FYNNEI. The CDR3: CASGQGPEKLFF. The DNA of the CDR3 is TGTGCTTCGGGACAGGGCCCTGAAAAACTGTTTTTT. Together with reference TRBV2 and TRBJ1-4, the CDR3 gives the full variable domain: EPEVTQTPSHQVTQMGQEVILRCVPISNHLYFYWYRQILGQKVEFLVSFYNNEISEKSEIFDDQFSVERPDGSNFTLKIRSTKLEDSAMYFCASGQGPEKLFFGSGTQLSVL.

There are many counts of this clonotype. This chain links TRBV6-2 or TRBV6-3 with TRBJ1-2; possibly TRBD1 for D (5 bases). This CDR3 comprises 14 residues. In germline, CDR1 is MNHEY, CDR2 SVGEGT. V gave up 10 bases and J gave up 2 bases, with 17 bases separating them. Written as DNA, the CDR3 is TGTGCCATTTCGAGCCGGGGGAACAACTATGGCTACACCTTC. Amino acids: CAISSRGNNYGYTF.

This clonotype was counted many times. V is TRBV4-3 and J is TRBJ1-3, with D possibly being TRBD1 (6 bases). The CDR3 extends over 17 amino acids. The V end lost 3 bases, the J end lost 7 bases, and 22 bases lay between the germline ends. In germline, CDR1 is LGHNA, CDR2 YSLEER. The CDR3 coding sequence is TGCGCCAGCAGCCAGTCTGGGGCCTGGGGGCTTTGGAACACCATATATTTT. This gives the protein CASSQSGAWGLWNTIYF.

V gene TRBV6-2 or TRBV6-3 combines with J gene TRBJ1-1; possible D gene TRBD1, 5 bases. With 2 bases removed from V and 10 bases from J, the gap between germline ends came to 17 bases. CDR1 and CDR2 (germline): MNHEY, SVGEGT. The CDR3 consists of 14 residues. CDR3 region: CASSYHETGTSAFF. The CDR3 DNA sequence: TGTGCCAGCAGTTACCATGAAACCGGGACTTCAGCTTTCTTT.

This clonotype occurred a few times. The chain joins TRBV20-1 to TRBJ2-1, with 9 positions matching TRBD1. The CDR3 covers 14 residues. The germline gives CDR1 DFQATT, CDR2 SNEGSKA (reference sequence). J gave up 3 bases and V 6 bases, and 6 bases lay outside the gene matches. This chain's CDR3 is CSARDREHYNEQFF. DNA of the CDR3: TGCAGTGCCAGGGACAGGGAACACTACAATGAGCAGTTCTTC.

The V call is TRBV9, the J call TRBJ1-1, with a possible D match to TRBD1 (6 bases). Germline-derived CDR1 and CDR2 are SGDLS and YYNGEE. Trimming took 2 bases from V and 5 from J, leaving 16 bases between them. The CDR3 loop spans 15 amino acids. The CDR3 loop is CASSVGTQPRTEAFF. CDR3 nucleotide sequence: TGTGCCAGCAGCGTCGGGACACAACCCCGAACTGAAGCTTTCTTT.

This clonotype was observed a handful of times. V is TRBV7-9 and J is TRBJ2-7; D ambiguous. The CDR3 is 13 amino acids. Trimming left V 5 bases short and J 4 bases short, with 12 bases between. Germline V gene lookup returns CDR1 SEHNR and CDR2 FQNEAQ (reference sequence). The CDR3, as DNA: TGTGCCAGCAGCCCAGCCACCTTGTACGAGCAGTACTTC. This encodes CASSPATLYEQYF.

In its sample, this clonotype was seen many times. The chain links TRBV14 to TRBJ2-3, with a tentative D call TRBD1 (5 bases). Trimming removed 1 base at V and 4 bases at J, with 12 bases between. Germline CDR1 reads SGHDN; CDR2 reads FVKESK. This CDR3 spans 15 amino acids. In nucleotides, the CDR3 is TGTGCCAGCAGCCAAGGAGGATCCAGGGCAGATACGCAGTATTTT. This translates into CASSQGGSRADTQYF.

This chain links TRBV19 with TRBJ2-4; TRBD2 agrees at 10 bases. CDR1 is LNHDA and CDR2 is SQIVND in the germline V gene (reference sequence). Trimming at V came to 7 bases and at J to 8 bases, leaving 8 bases not matched to a gene. This CDR3 has 14 residues. The CDR3, as DNA: TGTGCCAGTAAGGCTAGCGGGGGCGTGGACATTCAGTACTTC. This codes for CASKASGGVDIQYF.

At least ten counts were recorded for this clonotype. This rearrangement joins TRBV19 to TRBJ2-3, with unresolved D. CDR1 and CDR2 from the germline V gene are LNHDA and SQIVND (reference sequence). This CDR3 comprises 15 residues. The V gene lost 3 bases and the J gene lost 3 bases, with 13 bases spanning the gap. The CDR3 here is CASSMITFGTDTQYF. The DNA of the CDR3 is TGTGCCAGTAGTATGATTACTTTTGGGACAGATACGCAGTATTTT.

This clonotype was seen many times. V usage is TRBV12-3 or TRBV12-4 and J usage is TRBJ1-1; 7 positions match TRBD1. V shed 1 base and J 6 bases; nucleotides not matched to a gene: 5. This CDR3 has 14 residues. For the CDR3, the DNA is TGTGCCAGCAGTTTAGGACAGGGTAACGCTGAAGCTTTCTTT. Its translation: CASSLGQGNAEAFF.

This clonotype was detected many times. The CDR3 DNA reads as TGTGCCAGCAGCTTAACTTTCCCCGGGGAACTCTATGGCTACACCTTC. Translation: CASSLTFPGELYGYTF. The chain links TRBV7-3 to TRBJ1-2, with D unclear. The germline V gene encodes CDR1 SGHTA and CDR2 FQGTGA. The V end lost 0 bases, the J end lost 4 bases, and 15 bases lay between the germline ends. This CDR3 has 16 amino acids. Supplemented by reference TRBV7-3 and TRBJ1-2, the full variable domain reads GAGVSQTPSNKVTEKGKYVELRCDPISGHTALYWYRQSLGQGPEFLIYFQGTGAADDSGLPNDRFFAVRPEGSVSTLKIQRTERGDSAVYLCASSLTFPGELYGYTFGSGTRLTVV.

On this clonotype itself: A much larger clone sits a single nucleotide away, making a read error possible. The missing conserved phenylalanine or tryptophan at the end of this CDR3 makes a read error likely. The rearrangement joins TRBV6-1 to TRBJ1-1; 8 bases agree with TRBD1. This CDR3 region has 15 residues. Per the germline V gene, CDR1 is MNHNS and CDR2 is SASEGT. V shed 2 bases and J 3 bases; nucleotides not matched to a gene: 5. The CDR3 reads CASSEFPTGDTEAFI. CDR3 nucleotide sequence: TGTGCCAGCAGTGAATTCCCGACAGGGGACACTGAAGCTTTCATT.

This clonotype was seen repeatedly, ten times or more. This sequence joins TRBV7-9 and TRBJ2-7; no reliable D call. The V gene lost 1 base and the J gene lost 0 bases, with 7 bases spanning the gap. The CDR3 is 14 residues long. Germline V gene data show CDR1 as SEHNR and CDR2 as FQNEAQ (reference sequence). The CDR3 loop reads CASSLGLDSYEQYF. CDR3 DNA sequence: TGTGCCAGCAGCTTAGGTTTGGACTCCTACGAGCAGTACTTC.

This clonotype was seen a few times. The chain couples TRBV10-3 to TRBJ2-5; 7 bases agree with TRBD2. The ends lost 8 bases at V and 4 bases at J; junction bases unmatched: 4. Germline values: CDR1 ENHRY, CDR2 SYGVKD. CDR3 size: 12 residues. As DNA, the CDR3 is TGTGCCATCGGGTCTAGCGGAGAGACCCAGTACTTC. Protein: CAIGSSGETQYF.

V usage is TRBV19 and J usage is TRBJ1-6; D is uncertain. With 5 bases removed from V and 11 bases from J, the gap between germline ends came to 16 bases. The V gene's germline CDR1 is LNHDA and CDR2 SQIVND (reference sequence). The CDR3 covers 14 residues. The chain's CDR3 is CASSAGPSGAPLHF. In nucleotides, the CDR3 is TGTGCCAGTAGTGCAGGACCGTCTGGGGCACCCCTCCACTTT.

This clonotype has a count of ten or more. This chain links TRBV5-5 with TRBJ2-7, with no clear D. This CDR3 spans 14 amino acids. Trimming cost V 0 bases and J 3 bases, with 10 bases left between them. Germline CDR1 SGHKS, CDR2 YYEKEE (reference sequence). CDR3: CASSLVAADYEQYF. DNA for the CDR3: TGTGCCAGCAGCTTGGTGGCCGCCGACTACGAGCAGTACTTC. Supplemented by reference TRBV5-5 and TRBJ2-7, the full variable domain reads DAGVTQSPTHLIKTRGQQVTLRCSPISGHKSVSWYQQVLGQGPQFIFQYYEKEERGRGNFPDRFSARQFPNYSSELNVNALLLGDSALYLCASSLVAADYEQYFGPGTRLTVT.

This clonotype was recorded a few times. The chain recombines TRBV6-2 or TRBV6-3 with TRBJ1-5; perhaps TRBD1 as D (5 bases). This CDR3 comprises 18 residues. The V gene's germline CDR1 is MNHEY and CDR2 SVGEGT. V was pared by 2 bases and J by 3 bases, with 20 bases between. The CDR3 coding sequence is TGTGCCAGCAGTTACACCATTGGGGCCCTAACCCCCAATCAGCCCCAGCATTTT. Protein: CASSYTIGALTPNQPQHF.

A few counts support this clonotype. The V call is TRBV5-1, the J call TRBJ2-7; the match to TRBD2 covers 13 bases. J was trimmed by 5 bases and V by 6 bases; bases with no gene match: 14. The CDR3 runs 17 residues. Germline V gene data show CDR1 as SGHRS and CDR2 as YFSETQ. In DNA form, the CDR3 reads TGCGCCAGCAAAACCTGGACTAGCGGGAGTAAACTCCACGAGCAGTACTTC. It is translated as CASKTWTSGSKLHEQYF.

This clonotype was counted a few times. The chain combines TRBV11-2 with TRBJ2-4; tentatively, D is TRBD2 (5 bases). V was trimmed by 7 bases and J by 1 base, leaving 20 bases between them. The CDR3 length is 17 residues. The germline V gene encodes CDR1 SGHAT and CDR2 FQNNGV. In nucleotides, the CDR3 is TGTGCCAGCAACAAAAGACGAACTGAGCGGGCCAAAAACATTCAGTACTTC. Protein sequence: CASNKRRTERAKNIQYF.